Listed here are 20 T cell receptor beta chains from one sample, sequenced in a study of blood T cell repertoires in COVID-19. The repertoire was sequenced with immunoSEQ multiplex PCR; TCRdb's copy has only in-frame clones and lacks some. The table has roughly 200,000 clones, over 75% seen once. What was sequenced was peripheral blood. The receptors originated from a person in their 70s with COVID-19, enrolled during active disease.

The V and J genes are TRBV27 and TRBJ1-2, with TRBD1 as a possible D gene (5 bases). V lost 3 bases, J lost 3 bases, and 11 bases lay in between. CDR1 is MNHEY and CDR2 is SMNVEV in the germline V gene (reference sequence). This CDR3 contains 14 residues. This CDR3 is CASSLFGGDYGYTF. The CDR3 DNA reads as TGTGCCAGCAGTTTGTTCGGGGGGGACTATGGCTACACCTTC.

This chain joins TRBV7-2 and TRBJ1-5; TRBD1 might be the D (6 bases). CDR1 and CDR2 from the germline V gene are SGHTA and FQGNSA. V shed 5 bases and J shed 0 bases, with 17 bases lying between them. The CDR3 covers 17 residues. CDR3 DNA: TGTGCCAGCAGCCTCAGCCCGACAGGTGATAGCAATCAGCCCCAGCATTTT. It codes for CASSLSPTGDSNQPQHF.

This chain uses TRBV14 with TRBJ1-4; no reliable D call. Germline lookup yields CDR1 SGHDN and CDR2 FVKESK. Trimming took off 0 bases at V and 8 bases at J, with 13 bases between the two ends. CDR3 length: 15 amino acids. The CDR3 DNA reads TGTGCCAGCAGCCAAGATATGAGGACTGCGGAAAAACTGTTTTTT. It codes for CASSQDMRTAEKLFF.

CDR3 amino acids: CATSRDQVTVSYNEQFF. For the CDR3, the DNA is TGTGCCACCAGCAGAGATCAAGTAACAGTAAGCTACAATGAGCAGTTCTTC. This chain connects TRBV15 to TRBJ2-1, with no clear D. CDR3 size: 17 residues. Trimming shortened V by 0 bases and J by 3 bases, and 15 bases separated the two germline ends. Per the germline V gene, CDR1 is LNHNV and CDR2 is YYDKDF (reference sequence).

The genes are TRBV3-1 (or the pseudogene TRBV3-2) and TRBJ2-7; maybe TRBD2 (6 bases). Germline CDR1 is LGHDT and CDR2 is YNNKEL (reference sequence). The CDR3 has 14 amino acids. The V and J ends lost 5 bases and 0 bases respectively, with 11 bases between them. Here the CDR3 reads CASSWRTNSYEQYF. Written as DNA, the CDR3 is TGTGCCAGCAGCTGGCGGACTAACTCCTACGAGCAGTACTTC.

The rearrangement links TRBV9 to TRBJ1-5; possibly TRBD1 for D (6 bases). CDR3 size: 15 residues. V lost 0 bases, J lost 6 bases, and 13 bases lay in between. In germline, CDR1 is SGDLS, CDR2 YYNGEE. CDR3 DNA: TGTGCCAGCAGCGTAGTGGGGGCCGGGGTTCAGCCCCAGCATTTT. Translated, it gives CASSVVGAGVQPQHF.

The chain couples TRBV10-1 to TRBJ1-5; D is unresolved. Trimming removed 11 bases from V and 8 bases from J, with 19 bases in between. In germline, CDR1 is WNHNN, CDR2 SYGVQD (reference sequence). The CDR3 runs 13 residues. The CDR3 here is CAGHAIDSKPQHF. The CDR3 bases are TGCGCCGGGCACGCGATAGATTCGAAGCCCCAGCATTTT.

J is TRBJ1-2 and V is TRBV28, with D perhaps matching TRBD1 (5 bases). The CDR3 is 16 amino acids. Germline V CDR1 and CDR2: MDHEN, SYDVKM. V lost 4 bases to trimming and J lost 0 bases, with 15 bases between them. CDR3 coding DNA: TGTGCCAGCAGTTCCCCGGGGGACCCCGCTAACTATGGCTACACCTTC. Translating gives CASSSPGDPANYGYTF.

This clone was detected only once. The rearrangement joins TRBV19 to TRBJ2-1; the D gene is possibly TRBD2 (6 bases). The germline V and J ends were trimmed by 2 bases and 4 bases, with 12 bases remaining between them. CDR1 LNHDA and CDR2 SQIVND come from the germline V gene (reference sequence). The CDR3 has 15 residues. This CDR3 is CASSIKGLAYNEQFF. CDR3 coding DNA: TGTGCCAGTAGTATAAAGGGACTGGCATACAATGAGCAGTTCTTC.

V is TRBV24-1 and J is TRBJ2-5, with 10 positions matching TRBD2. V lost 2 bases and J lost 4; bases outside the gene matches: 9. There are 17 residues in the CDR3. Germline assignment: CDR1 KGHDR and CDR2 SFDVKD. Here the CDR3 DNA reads TGTGCCACCAGTGATTCCCCGTCTAGCGGGAGAGGAGAGACCCAGTACTTC. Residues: CATSDSPSSGRGETQYF.

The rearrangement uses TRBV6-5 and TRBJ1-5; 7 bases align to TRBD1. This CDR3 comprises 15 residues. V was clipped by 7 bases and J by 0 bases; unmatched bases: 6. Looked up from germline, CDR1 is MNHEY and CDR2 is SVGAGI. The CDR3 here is CASTPQGPSNQPQHF. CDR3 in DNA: TGTGCCAGCACCCCACAGGGGCCTAGCAATCAGCCCCAGCATTTT.

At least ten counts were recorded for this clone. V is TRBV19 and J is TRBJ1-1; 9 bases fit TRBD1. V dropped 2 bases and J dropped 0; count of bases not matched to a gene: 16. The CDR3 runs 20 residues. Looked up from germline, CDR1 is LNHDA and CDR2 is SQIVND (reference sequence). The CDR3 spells CASSIPIPGQGRGVNTEAFF. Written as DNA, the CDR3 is TGTGCCAGTAGTATACCGATCCCAGGACAGGGGCGGGGTGTGAACACTGAAGCTTTCTTT.

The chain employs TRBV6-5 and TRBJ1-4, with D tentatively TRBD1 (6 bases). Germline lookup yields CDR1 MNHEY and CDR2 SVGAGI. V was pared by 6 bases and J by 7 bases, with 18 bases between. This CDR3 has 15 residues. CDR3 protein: CASRKLQGGGEKLFF. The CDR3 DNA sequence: TGTGCCAGCAGGAAACTACAGGGCGGGGGTGAAAAACTGTTTTTT.

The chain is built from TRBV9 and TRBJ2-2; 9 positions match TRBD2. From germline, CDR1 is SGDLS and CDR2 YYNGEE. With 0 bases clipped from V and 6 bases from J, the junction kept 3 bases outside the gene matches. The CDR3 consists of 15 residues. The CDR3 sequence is CASSVGGRVAGELFF. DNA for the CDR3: TGTGCCAGCAGCGTAGGCGGGAGGGTCGCCGGGGAGCTGTTTTTT.

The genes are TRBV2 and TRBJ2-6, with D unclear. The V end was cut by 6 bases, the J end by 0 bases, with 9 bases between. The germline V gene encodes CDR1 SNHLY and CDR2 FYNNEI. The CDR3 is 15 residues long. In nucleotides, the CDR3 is TGTGCCAGCAGGCCCACTAACTCTGGGGCCAACGTCCTGACTTTC. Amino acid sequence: CASRPTNSGANVLTF.

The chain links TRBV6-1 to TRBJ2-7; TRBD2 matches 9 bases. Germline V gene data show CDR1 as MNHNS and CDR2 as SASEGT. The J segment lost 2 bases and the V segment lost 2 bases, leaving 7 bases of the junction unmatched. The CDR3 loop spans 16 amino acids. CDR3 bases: TGTGCCAGCAGTGAACTCTCGGCGGGAGGGACCTACGAGCAGTACTTC. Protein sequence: CASSELSAGGTYEQYF.

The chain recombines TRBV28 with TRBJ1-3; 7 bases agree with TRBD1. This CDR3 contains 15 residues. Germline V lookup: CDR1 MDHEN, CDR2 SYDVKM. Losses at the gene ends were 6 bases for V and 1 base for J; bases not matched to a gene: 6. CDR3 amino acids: CASRAGTVSGNTIYF. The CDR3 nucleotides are TGTGCCAGCAGGGCAGGGACAGTTTCTGGAAACACCATATATTTT.

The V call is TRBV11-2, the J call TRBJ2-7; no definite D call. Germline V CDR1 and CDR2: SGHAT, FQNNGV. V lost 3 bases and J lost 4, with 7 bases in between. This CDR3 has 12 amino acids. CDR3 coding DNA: TGTGCCAGCAGCTTCGGAGAGTACGAGCAGTACTTC. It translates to CASSFGEYEQYF.

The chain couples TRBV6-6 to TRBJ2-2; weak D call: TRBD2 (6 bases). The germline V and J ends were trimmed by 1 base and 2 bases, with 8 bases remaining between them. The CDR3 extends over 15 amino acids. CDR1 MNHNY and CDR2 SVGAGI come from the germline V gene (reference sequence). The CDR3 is CASSYLGLNTGELFF. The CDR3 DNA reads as TGTGCCAGCAGTTACTTAGGACTAAACACCGGGGAGCTGTTTTTT.

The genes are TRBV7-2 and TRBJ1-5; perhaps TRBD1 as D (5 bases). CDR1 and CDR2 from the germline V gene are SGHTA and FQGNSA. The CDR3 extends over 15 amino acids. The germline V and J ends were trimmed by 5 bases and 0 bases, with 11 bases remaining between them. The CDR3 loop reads CASSPGLSSNQPQHF. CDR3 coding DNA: TGTGCCAGCAGCCCAGGGCTAAGTAGCAATCAGCCCCAGCATTTT.